Each of the 20 T cell receptor beta chains below was sequenced from the same sample in a study of cytomegalovirus exposure and HLA in healthy donors. PCR employed 60 Vbeta and 13 Jbeta primers. Produced via immunoSEQ multiplex PCR; TCRdb's table is partial and in-frame only. The repertoire holds more than 95,000 clones, with 76% as singletons. Sequenced input: PBMCs. Every receptor here comes from a woman under 30 in good health and CMV-seropositive.

The chain uses TRBV11-2 and TRBJ2-5, with TRBD2 matching 12 bases. V lost 5 bases, J lost 4 bases, and 2 bases stayed unmatched. The CDR3 contains 14 residues. Germline V gene lookup returns CDR1 SGHAT and CDR2 FQNNGV. CDR3 residues: CASSILAGGETQYF. As DNA, the CDR3 is TGTGCCAGCAGCATACTAGCGGGAGGAGAGACCCAGTACTTC. The whole variable domain, remainder taken from reference TRBV11-2 and TRBJ2-5, is EAGVAQSPRYKIIEKRQSVAFWCNPISGHATLYWYQQILGQGPKLLIQFQNNGVVDDSQLPKDRFSAERLKGVDSTLKIQPAKLEDSAVYLCASSILAGGETQYFGPGTRLLVL.

This chain links TRBV2 with TRBJ1-1; D remains ambiguous. This CDR3 has 11 residues. V gave up 3 bases and J gave up 10 bases, with 9 bases separating them. CDR1 and CDR2 from the germline V gene are SNHLY and FYNNEI. This chain's CDR3 is CASSDAIVAFF. The CDR3 region has the DNA TGTGCCAGCAGTGATGCGATTGTAGCTTTCTTT.

V usage is TRBV9 and J usage is TRBJ1-6; the D gene is possibly TRBD1 (5 bases). V gave up 0 bases and J gave up 7 bases, with 17 bases separating them. The CDR3 is 17 residues long. The germline V gene encodes CDR1 SGDLS and CDR2 YYNGEE. In DNA, the CDR3 is TGTGCCAGCAGCGTAGCGGACATCCCGACTAGGAATTCACCCCTCCACTTT. Protein: CASSVADIPTRNSPLHF.

Comments on this clone: This likely comes from a read error, as the CDR3 has no conserved phenylalanine or tryptophan at its end. The gene calls are TRBV30 and TRBJ1-2, with D tentatively TRBD1 (5 bases). V was trimmed by 5 bases and J by 8 bases, leaving 9 bases between them. The germline gives CDR1 GTSNPN, CDR2 SVGIG (reference sequence). CDR3 length: 10 amino acids. In DNA, the CDR3 is TGTGCCTGGGGGGCTGGGGGCTACACCGTC. Translated, it gives CAWGAGGYTV.

The J gene is TRBJ1-2, the V gene TRBV5-6, with D perhaps matching TRBD1 (5 bases). With 2 bases removed from V and 6 bases from J, the gap between germline ends came to 14 bases. The CDR3 runs to 14 residues. Germline V lookup: CDR1 SGHDT, CDR2 YYEEEE. CDR3: CASSFDRPRDGYTF. As DNA, the CDR3 is TGTGCCAGCAGCTTCGACAGACCTCGGGATGGCTACACCTTC.

In the case of this clone: Relative to the germline gene, one junction end is altered; a read error may explain this. This rearrangement joins TRBV28 to TRBJ1-1, with 7 bases that match TRBD1. The germline CDR1 and CDR2 sequences are MDHEN and SYDVKM. This CDR3 region has 16 residues. The CDR3 protein is CASSLFPGQPNTEAFF. The CDR3 nucleotides are TGTGCCAGCAGCTTATTTCCGGGACAGCCGAACACTGAAGCTTTCTTT.

The chain combines TRBV5-1 with TRBJ2-7, with TRBD2 matching 13 bases. CDR1 SGHRS and CDR2 YFSETQ come from the germline V gene. V lost 1 base, J lost 6 bases, and 4 bases stayed unmatched. The length of the CDR3 is 15 residues. CDR3 DNA sequence: TGCGCCAGCAGCTTGATACTAGCGGGAGGGGCCGAGCAGTACTTC. The encoded protein is CASSLILAGGAEQYF.

There are a few counts of this clone. The chain carries TRBV7-9 and TRBJ2-3; maybe TRBD1 (6 bases). Germline V gene data show CDR1 as SEHNR and CDR2 as FQNEAQ (reference sequence). CDR3 length: 16 amino acids. V lost 0 bases, J lost 1 base, and 11 bases lay in between. The CDR3 region has the DNA TGTGCCAGCAGCTTAGCAGACAGGCCGCGCACAGATACGCAGTATTTT. Translation: CASSLADRPRTDTQYF.

The rearrangement joins TRBV10-1 to TRBJ2-3; TRBD2 agrees at 9 bases. Germline V gives CDR1 WNHNN, CDR2 SYGVQD (reference sequence). The V and J ends lost 3 bases and 2 bases, in that order; junction bases with no gene match: 6. The CDR3 consists of 16 residues. The CDR3 DNA reads as TGCGCCAGCAGTGACGGACTAGCGATAGACACAGATACGCAGTATTTT. Translating it yields CASSDGLAIDTDTQYF.

CDR3 coding DNA: TGTGCCTGGAGTAGGGGACAGGGTGGTGAAAAACTGTTTTTT. Amino acids: CAWSRGQGGEKLFF. This chain joins TRBV30 and TRBJ1-4; 9 bases align to TRBD1. The CDR3 runs 14 residues. V shed 2 bases and J 7 bases; nucleotides not matched to a gene: 5. Germline V lookup: CDR1 GTSNPN, CDR2 SVGIG (reference sequence).

The chain employs TRBV7-2 and TRBJ2-7, with TRBD2 matching 14 bases. The CDR3 spans 17 residues. V was pared by 3 bases and J by 1 base, with 5 bases of the junction left unmatched. CDR1 and CDR2 (germline): SGHTA, FQGNSA. The CDR3 loop reads CASSFGLAGGRSYEQYF. In DNA, the CDR3 is TGTGCCAGCAGCTTTGGACTAGCGGGAGGTCGTTCCTACGAGCAGTACTTC. Full variable domain (rest looked up from reference TRBV7-2 and TRBJ2-7): GAGVSQSPSNKVTEKGKDVELRCDPISGHTALYWYRQSLGQGLEFLIYFQGNSAPDKSGLPSDRFSAERTGGSVSTLTIQRTQQEDSAVYLCASSFGLAGGRSYEQYFGPGTRLTVT.

The rearrangement joins TRBV9 to TRBJ2-1; 7 bases line up with TRBD1. The CDR3 sequence is 14 residues long. Unmatched junction bases numbered 9, after V lost 4 bases and J lost 8 bases. Germline CDR1 and CDR2: SGDLS and YYNGEE. CDR3 amino acids: CASSPLTGYHEQFF. CDR3 DNA sequence: TGTGCCAGCAGCCCCCTGACAGGGTATCATGAGCAGTTCTTC.

The chain uses TRBV5-1 and TRBJ2-1; no clear D. This CDR3 is built from 14 residues. V lost 1 base to trimming and J lost 3 bases, with 8 bases between them. Germline V gene lookup returns CDR1 SGHRS and CDR2 YFSETQ. CDR3 sequence: CASSLLEIYNEQFF. CDR3 in DNA: TGCGCCAGCAGCTTGCTGGAGATCTACAATGAGCAGTTCTTC.

The CDR3 coding sequence is TGTGCCAGCAGCGTAGAAAGCGGGACCCCCTACGAGCAGTACTTC. Its protein is CASSVESGTPYEQYF. This chain links TRBV9 with TRBJ2-7, with 7 bases aligning to TRBD2. Germline CDR1 is SGDLS and CDR2 is YYNGEE. CDR3 size: 15 residues. V was clipped by 0 bases and J by 2 bases; unmatched bases: 5.

This chain uses TRBV9 with TRBJ2-3; unclear D gene. CDR1 is SGDLS and CDR2 is YYNGEE in the germline V gene. CDR3 size: 13 residues. Trimming removed 0 bases from V and 6 bases from J, with 8 bases in between. The CDR3 bases are TGTGCCAGCAGCGTAGGGTCTACGGATACGCAGTATTTT. It codes for CASSVGSTDTQYF.

This rearrangement joins TRBV28 to TRBJ1-4, with D maybe TRBD1 (5 bases). The CDR3 sequence is 15 residues long. Germline CDR1 and CDR2: MDHEN and SYDVKM. The V and J ends lost 4 bases and 3 bases respectively, with 12 bases between them. CDR3 sequence: CASSSLAGANEKLFF. In nucleotides, the CDR3 is TGTGCCAGCAGTTCCCTGGCGGGGGCTAATGAAAAACTGTTTTTT. Supplemented by reference TRBV28 and TRBJ1-4, the full variable domain reads DVKVTQSSRYLVKRTGEKVFLECVQDMDHENMFWYRQDPGLGLRLIYFSYDVKMKEKGDIPEGYSVSREKKERFSLILESASTNQTSMYLCASSSLAGANEKLFFGSGTQLSVL.

The chain combines TRBV7-8 with TRBJ2-7; TRBD2 is a possible D gene (6 bases). Germline lookup yields CDR1 SGHVS and CDR2 FQNEAQ. Between the trimmed V and J ends, which lost 5 bases and 3 bases, there was a span of 14 bases. The CDR3 runs 14 residues. CDR3 sequence reads: CASSRGGEVYEQYF. The CDR3 nucleotides are TGTGCCAGCAGCCGCGGAGGGGAAGTCTACGAGCAGTACTTC.

Only one count was recorded for this clone. The V gene is TRBV7-9, the J gene TRBJ1-1; tentative D call: TRBD1 (5 bases). Between the trimmed V and J ends, which lost 7 bases and 3 bases, there was a span of 12 bases. This CDR3 has 13 residues. From germline, CDR1 is SEHNR and CDR2 FQNEAQ (reference sequence). CDR3: CASNRPGDTEAFF. DNA for the CDR3: TGTGCCAGCAACCGACCGGGGGACACTGAAGCTTTCTTT.

In this sample, this clone turned up a few times. The rearrangement joins TRBV5-6 to TRBJ2-3, with TRBD2 matching over 9 bases. The CDR3 sequence is 16 residues long. Germline CDR1 is SGHDT and CDR2 is YYEEEE. The trim removed 2 bases at V and 1 base at J, leaving 5 bases unmatched. Written as DNA, the CDR3 is TGTGCCAGCAGCTTTGTTTCTAGCGGGGGCACAGATACGCAGTATTTT. This encodes CASSFVSSGGTDTQYF.

The CDR3 sequence: CASSVASGIAYEQYF. CDR3 bases: TGTGCCAGCAGTGTTGCCAGCGGGATTGCCTACGAGCAGTACTTC. The rearrangement links TRBV11-2 to TRBJ2-7; 7 bases map to TRBD2. CDR1 and CDR2 from the germline V gene are SGHAT and FQNNGV. This CDR3 comprises 15 residues. The J segment lost 2 bases and the V segment lost 6 bases, leaving 10 bases of the junction unmatched.